The 13 T cell receptor beta chains below all came from one sample that was sequenced in a study of T cell clones after liver transplantation. Clones were read by immunoSEQ multiplex PCR, and TCRdb kept only the in-frame ones, dropping some. Of 10,000 or so clones listed, 70% to 80% are singletons. This sample comprised CD8+ T cells from blood, obtained at the 22-month timepoint. Receptor source: a human patient who received a liver transplant. Some T cells may be transferred from the graft donor.

The rearrangement joins TRBV9 to TRBJ1-5; D is uncertain. Germline V CDR1 and CDR2: SGDLS, YYNGEE. Trimming stripped 0 bases from V and 2 bases from J, with 9 bases between. The CDR3 runs 15 residues. The CDR3 coding sequence is TGTGCCAGCAGCGTAGATGGAGCGGGCAATCAGCCCCAGCATTTT. Encoded protein: CASSVDGAGNQPQHF.

The chain employs TRBV28 and TRBJ2-7; 10 bases match TRBD1. V dropped 7 bases and J dropped 5; count of bases not matched to a gene: 8. This CDR3 has 14 residues. Germline V gene lookup returns CDR1 MDHEN and CDR2 SYDVKM. This chain's CDR3 is CASTRTGGAHEQYF. The CDR3 DNA reads as TGTGCCAGCACAAGGACAGGGGGAGCCCACGAGCAGTACTTC.

V is TRBV19 and J is TRBJ2-7; D not resolved. Germline V lookup: CDR1 LNHDA, CDR2 SQIVND (reference sequence). The CDR3 has 13 residues. The V gene lost 7 bases and the J gene lost 0 bases, with 10 bases spanning the gap. CDR3 DNA sequence: TGTGCCAGTACTCCAAAGGGCTCCTACGAGCAGTACTTC. Translated: CASTPKGSYEQYF.

V usage is TRBV7-8 and J usage is TRBJ1-1; D remains ambiguous. The CDR3 loop spans 15 amino acids. V was shortened by 5 bases and J by 4 bases, with 17 bases between the two germline ends. The V gene's germline CDR1 is SGHVS and CDR2 FQNEAQ. The CDR3 is CASSRERPLSTEAFF. The CDR3 region has the DNA TGTGCCAGCAGCCGAGAACGGCCACTGAGCACTGAAGCTTTCTTT.

The chain carries TRBV19 and TRBJ1-1; D is unclear. The ends were cut back, 6 bases at V and 7 bases at J, with 12 bases in the middle. Germline V gene data show CDR1 as LNHDA and CDR2 as SQIVND (reference sequence). The CDR3 contains 12 residues. CDR3 sequence: CASSLGRVEAFF. CDR3 nucleotide sequence: TGTGCCAGTAGCCTCGGGCGAGTTGAAGCTTTCTTT. The full variable domain, rest sourced from reference TRBV19 and TRBJ1-1, is DGGITQSPKYLFRKEGQNVTLSCEQNLNHDAMYWYRQDPGQGLRLIYYSQIVNDFQKGDIAEGYSVSREKKESFPLTVTSAQKNPTAFYLCASSLGRVEAFFGQGTRLTVV.

This clone showed up just a few times. This rearrangement joins TRBV23-1 to TRBJ1-5; D call uncertain. TRBV23-1 is an open reading frame whose function is uncertain. V was cut by 2 bases and J by 4 bases, with 6 bases left in between. The CDR3 is 13 amino acids. The CDR3 bases are TGCGCCAGCAGTCAAGGCGGGAATCAGCCCCAGCATTTT. It translates to CASSQGGNQPQHF.

The V gene is TRBV28, the J gene TRBJ1-3; perhaps TRBD1 as D (6 bases). The V end was cut by 5 bases, the J end by 4 bases, with 15 bases between. This CDR3 has 15 amino acids. CDR1 and CDR2 (germline): MDHEN, SYDVKM. CDR3 in amino acids: CASSPAGGLGNTIYF. The CDR3, as DNA: TGTGCCAGCAGTCCCGCGGGGGGCCTGGGAAACACCATATATTTT.

V usage is TRBV7-8 and J usage is TRBJ1-5, with D unresolved. Between the trimmed V and J ends, which lost 2 bases and 1 base, there was a span of 12 bases. Germline CDR1 SGHVS, CDR2 FQNEAQ. CDR3 length equals 16 residues. The CDR3 here is CASSLPSLGSNQPQHF. In DNA, the CDR3 is TGTGCCAGCAGCTTACCCAGCCTTGGGAGCAATCAGCCCCAGCATTTT.

This sequence joins TRBV7-9 and TRBJ2-7; 14 bases agree with TRBD2. V was clipped by 5 bases and J by 6 bases; unmatched bases: 9. The CDR3 has 16 residues. Germline V gene data show CDR1 as SEHNR and CDR2 as FQNEAQ (reference sequence). The chain's CDR3 is CASSPGLAGVTVEQYF. For the CDR3, the DNA is TGTGCCAGCAGCCCGGGACTAGCGGGGGTTACGGTCGAGCAGTACTTC.

The chain uses TRBV10-3 and TRBJ2-1; 7 nucleotides match TRBD2. In germline, CDR1 is ENHRY, CDR2 SYGVKD. Trimming removed 0 bases from V and 4 bases from J; junction bases left unmatched: 6. The CDR3 has 16 residues. The CDR3 nucleotides are TGTGCCATCAGTGAGTCAGGACGGGAGGTATACAATGAGCAGTTCTTC. Its translation: CAISESGREVYNEQFF.

The rearrangement links TRBV10-3 to TRBJ2-7; 10 positions match TRBD1. Germline lookup yields CDR1 ENHRY and CDR2 SYGVKD. The CDR3 is 17 amino acids. V shed 4 bases, J shed 0 bases, and the junction held 9 bases outside the gene matches. CDR3 protein: CAISGRVGTGASYEQYF. The DNA of the CDR3 is TGTGCCATCAGTGGAAGGGTTGGGACAGGGGCCTCCTACGAGCAGTACTTC.

The rearrangement joins TRBV6-1 to TRBJ1-5; 9 nucleotides match TRBD1. This CDR3 contains 14 residues. The V segment lost 8 bases and the J segment 4 bases; nucleotides outside the gene matches: 6. In germline, CDR1 is MNHNS, CDR2 SASEGT. The CDR3 region has the DNA TGTGCCAGCGGGGACAGGGCGGGAAATCAGCCCCAGCATTTT. Encoded protein: CASGDRAGNQPQHF.

The CDR3 reads CASSLTTGTYEQYF. CDR3 coding DNA: TGTGCCAGCAGCCTCACGACGGGTACCTACGAGCAGTACTTC. This rearrangement joins TRBV27 to TRBJ2-7; no firm D call. CDR3 size: 14 residues. Trimming pared 6 bases from V and 2 bases from J, leaving 14 bases between. Germline V gene data show CDR1 as MNHEY and CDR2 as SMNVEV (reference sequence).